The 23 T cell receptor beta chains presented below share a single source sample, sequenced in a study of post-analysis software for immune sequencing data. Broader study findings: When patients were compared with controls, about five TRBV segments were more frequent, TRBV5-6, TRBV5-1 and TRBV20-1 among them.

Their cognate antigens are unknown. Built from TCR beta cDNA, the libraries had unique molecular identifiers in them. Via MiXCR, TCRdb re-called the PCR reads, giving one row per CDR3 protein. The repertoire consists of more than 450,000 distinct CDR3 sequences, with 34% occurring once and the leading ten covering approximately 6%. The source material was blood. Receptor source: a girl aged 2-17 years with multiple sclerosis.

This clonotype has a single count. This rearrangement joins TRBV7-2 to TRBJ1-4, with D perhaps matching TRBD1 (5 bases). Trimming left V 1 base short and J 8 bases short, with 11 bases between. Per germline, CDR1 SGHTA and CDR2 FQGNSA. The CDR3 loop spans 14 amino acids. CDR3 coding DNA: TGTGCCAGCAGCTTAGGACGGGGCATCGAAAAACTGTTTTTT. Amino acid sequence: CASSLGRGIEKLFF.

The table lists this clonotype with a few counts. The chain recombines TRBV12-3 or TRBV12-4 with TRBJ1-4, with TRBD1 matching over 8 bases. The CDR3 has 15 amino acids. The V and J ends lost 5 bases and 4 bases, in that order; junction bases with no gene match: 6. This chain's CDR3 is CASSPRTGINEKLFF. In DNA form, the CDR3 reads TGTGCCAGCAGTCCGCGGACAGGGATTAATGAAAAACTGTTTTTT.

The gene calls are TRBV20-1 and TRBJ2-5; the D is unclear. Trimming left V 7 bases short and J 5 bases short, with 20 bases between. This CDR3 is built from 14 residues. The germline CDR1 and CDR2 sequences are DFQATT and SNEGSKA (reference sequence). The CDR3 spells CSGTRTSAPETQYF. The CDR3 DNA reads TGCAGTGGGACGAGGACCAGCGCGCCGGAGACCCAGTACTTC.

This clonotype was counted only a few times. The V and J genes are TRBV12-3 or TRBV12-4 and TRBJ2-2; the D is unclear. The CDR3 loop spans 15 amino acids. Trimming shortened V by 3 bases and J by 5 bases, and 13 bases separated the two germline ends. The CDR3 loop reads CASSFPLSITGELFF. CDR3 DNA sequence: TGTGCCAGCAGTTTCCCGCTTAGCATTACCGGGGAGCTGTTTTTT.

The CDR3 protein is CASSLAEITGDTQYF. The CDR3 DNA reads as TGTGCCAGCAGTTTGGCTGAAATTACGGGAGATACGCAGTATTTT. This chain joins TRBV12-3 or TRBV12-4 and TRBJ2-3, with D unclear. The V end was cut by 3 bases, the J end by 5 bases, with 15 bases between. The CDR3 extends over 15 amino acids.

This rearrangement joins TRBV29-1 to TRBJ2-3; D unclear. Trimming removed 4 bases at V and 9 bases at J, with 11 bases between. The V gene's germline CDR1 is SQVTM and CDR2 ANQGSEA. CDR3 length equals 11 residues. CDR3 sequence reads: CSVADASTQYF. CDR3 in DNA: TGCAGCGTTGCGGACGCTTCGACGCAGTATTTT.

V gene TRBV12-3 or TRBV12-4 combines with J gene TRBJ2-3; tentatively, D is TRBD2 (5 bases). This CDR3 contains 14 residues. V lost 5 bases and J 0 bases, leaving 9 bases between the germline ends. CDR3 sequence reads: CASSEDSSTDTQYF. The CDR3 DNA sequence: TGTGCCAGCAGTGAGGACTCTAGCACAGATACGCAGTATTTT.

This clonotype was observed a few times. The rearrangement uses TRBV20-1 and TRBJ2-3; D is undetermined. Germline V CDR1 and CDR2: DFQATT, SNEGSKA (reference sequence). This CDR3 has 12 residues. V shed 2 bases and J shed 4 bases, with 7 bases lying between them. The CDR3, as DNA: TGCAGTGCTAGATACCTGCCAGATACGCAGTATTTT. Its translation is CSARYLPDTQYF.

This clonotype has just a few counts. This chain links TRBV5-1 with TRBJ2-3, with TRBD2 as a possible D gene (5 bases). Trimming removed 3 bases from V and 4 bases from J, with 18 bases in between. The length of the CDR3 is 16 residues. Germline assignment: CDR1 SGHRS and CDR2 YFSETQ. The CDR3 reads CASSSELLATADTQYF. As DNA, the CDR3 is TGCGCCAGCAGCTCCGAGCTTTTAGCGACCGCAGATACGCAGTATTTT.

There are a few counts of this clonotype. The genes are TRBV4-1 and TRBJ2-4; D not certain. The CDR3 has 17 residues. CDR1 and CDR2 (germline): MGHRA, YSYEKL. Between the trimmed V and J ends, which lost 1 base and 0 bases, there was a span of 13 bases. CDR3 in amino acids: CASSQGSAYGAKNIQYF. Written as DNA, the CDR3 is TGCGCCAGCAGCCAAGGGTCAGCGTATGGAGCCAAAAACATTCAGTACTTC.

This rearrangement joins TRBV5-1 to TRBJ1-2; D is unclear. Per the germline V gene, CDR1 is SGHRS and CDR2 is YFSETQ. V gave up 0 bases and J gave up 2 bases, with 14 bases separating them. This CDR3 spans 16 amino acids. The CDR3 reads CASSLDPRTLNYGYTF. DNA of the CDR3: TGCGCCAGCAGCTTGGACCCTCGGACCTTAAACTATGGCTACACCTTC. The full variable domain, its missing parts supplied by reference TRBV5-1 and TRBJ1-2, is KAGVTQTPRYLIKTRGQQVTLSCSPISGHRSVSWYQQTPGQGLQFLFEYFSETQRNKGNFPGRFSGRQFSNSRSEMNVSTLELGDSALYLCASSLDPRTLNYGYTFGSGTRLTVV.

Only a few counts were recorded for this clonotype. The genes are TRBV20-1 and TRBJ2-5; D might be TRBD2 (6 bases). Per germline, CDR1 DFQATT and CDR2 SNEGSKA (reference sequence). The CDR3 has 13 residues. V lost 5 bases and J lost 11, with 21 bases in between. The CDR3 reads CSAPTSLENEQYF. The DNA for the CDR3 is TGCAGTGCTCCGACTAGTCTCGAGAATGAGCAGTACTTC.

The V and J genes are TRBV12-3 or TRBV12-4 and TRBJ2-1; 8 nucleotides match TRBD2. J gave up 2 bases and V 7 bases, and 16 bases lay outside the gene matches. This CDR3 region has 18 residues. The CDR3 coding sequence is TGTGCCAGCACCTTACGGCGGGGGGCGGGGGGCCCCTACAATGAGCAGTTCTTC. This encodes CASTLRRGAGGPYNEQFF.

This rearrangement joins TRBV3-1 to TRBJ1-1; 7 nucleotides agree with TRBD1. Losses at the gene ends were 2 bases for V and 11 bases for J; bases not matched to a gene: 17. The CDR3 loop spans 16 amino acids. CDR1 and CDR2 (germline): LGHDT, YNNKEL (reference sequence). In nucleotides, the CDR3 is TGTGCCAGCAGCCAATACAGGGGCCGGGGGCTGCCTGTCGCTTTCTTT. As protein: CASSQYRGRGLPVAFF.

This clonotype was found a few times. The chain combines TRBV7-9 with TRBJ2-5, with no clear D. The CDR3 runs to 14 residues. Trimming removed 1 base from V and 3 bases from J, with 9 bases in between. The germline gives CDR1 SEHNR, CDR2 FQNEAQ (reference sequence). The CDR3 region has the DNA TGTGCCAGCAGCTTAGTAGGCAGGAAAGAGACCCAGTACTTC. Translated: CASSLVGRKETQYF. The whole variable domain, remainder taken from reference TRBV7-9 and TRBJ2-5, is DTGVSQNPRHKITKRGQNVTFRCDPISEHNRLYWYRQTLGQGPEFLTYFQNEAQLEKSRLLSDRFSAERPKGSFSTLEIQRTEQGDSAMYLCASSLVGRKETQYFGPGTRLLVL.

In its sample, this clonotype was seen a few times. V is TRBV5-1 and J is TRBJ2-3, with 8 bases that match TRBD2. In germline, CDR1 is SGHRS, CDR2 YFSETQ. V lost 2 bases and J lost 2; bases outside the gene matches: 7. The CDR3 is made up of 16 amino acids. CDR3 residues: CASSFGGGRSTDTQYF. CDR3 nucleotides: TGCGCCAGCAGCTTTGGGGGCGGGAGGTCCACAGATACGCAGTATTTT.

The V call is TRBV2, the J call TRBJ1-5; no reliable D call. Germline V CDR1 and CDR2: SNHLY, FYNNEI. This CDR3 has 15 amino acids. Trimming took off 11 bases at V and 1 base at J, with 18 bases between the two ends. The CDR3 loop reads CAGNPGDASNQPQHF. The CDR3 DNA sequence: TGTGCCGGCAATCCTGGAGATGCCAGCAATCAGCCCCAGCATTTT.

The chain recombines TRBV10-3 with TRBJ1-4; a weak D match, TRBD1 (5 bases). This CDR3 comprises 15 residues. V was shortened by 6 bases and J by 8 bases, with 19 bases between the two germline ends. From germline, CDR1 is ENHRY and CDR2 SYGVKD. The CDR3 DNA reads as TGTGCCATCAGCCCAGGGACGGCTAATGAAGAAAAACTGTTTTTT. Translation gives CAISPGTANEEKLFF.

The V and J genes are TRBV28 and TRBJ1-2, with D maybe TRBD1 (6 bases). The germline V gene has CDR1 MDHEN and CDR2 SYDVKM. Trimming shortened V by 2 bases and J by 9 bases, and 16 bases separated the two germline ends. This CDR3 has 14 residues. The CDR3: CASSLQGPLYRYTF. In DNA, the CDR3 is TGTGCCAGCAGTTTACAGGGGCCACTATATCGCTACACCTTC.

The chain uses TRBV5-5 and TRBJ1-2; tentatively, D is TRBD1 (5 bases). V was trimmed by 4 bases and J by 4 bases, leaving 11 bases between them. The V gene's germline CDR1 is SGHKS and CDR2 YYEKEE (reference sequence). The CDR3 contains 13 residues. The CDR3 sequence is CASSQTERYGYTF. For the CDR3, the DNA is TGTGCCAGCAGCCAGACAGAACGCTATGGCTACACCTTC.

V is TRBV11-2 and J is TRBJ2-5; TRBD1 aligns across 9 bases. Germline V CDR1 and CDR2: SGHAT, FQNNGV. V was clipped by 5 bases and J by 0 bases; unmatched bases: 4. This CDR3 region has 15 residues. The CDR3 region is CASSRWDRDQETQYF. Written as DNA, the CDR3 is TGTGCCAGCAGCCGATGGGACAGGGACCAAGAGACCCAGTACTTC.

This clonotype has more than one count but fewer than ten. The V call is TRBV5-1, the J call TRBJ1-2; TRBD1 might be the D (5 bases). The CDR3 covers 14 residues. V was clipped by 4 bases and J by 6 bases, with 16 bases between them. Germline CDR1 and CDR2: SGHRS and YFSETQ. CDR3 in amino acids: CASSPTGAGHGYTF. The CDR3, as DNA: TGCGCCAGCAGCCCCACTGGGGCAGGGCATGGCTACACCTTC.

The chain carries TRBV20-1 and TRBJ2-4, with 9 bases lining up with TRBD2. This CDR3 spans 17 amino acids. V shed 1 base and J 3 bases; nucleotides not matched to a gene: 10. The V gene's germline CDR1 is DFQATT and CDR2 SNEGSKA (reference sequence). The CDR3 here is CSARGGSGGFGKNIQYF. For the CDR3, the DNA is TGCAGTGCTAGAGGGGGCAGCGGGGGGTTCGGCAAAAACATTCAGTACTTC.